The 21 T cell receptor beta chains presented below share a single source sample, sequenced in a study of shared clonotypes between healthy human individuals. Assay used: immunoSEQ multiplex PCR; TCRdb lists only in-frame clones, some missing. The sample holds over a million clones; roughly 96% are singletons and the top ten take roughly 1.2%. Sample: naive CD4+ T cells sorted from blood. This sample's subset: CD45RA+ positively selected. These receptors all stem from a man aged 30 to 39 in good health.

The chain uses TRBV28 and TRBJ1-1, with TRBD1 matching 7 bases. V lost 4 bases and J lost 1; bases outside the gene matches: 6. Per the germline V gene, CDR1 is MDHEN and CDR2 is SYDVKM. The CDR3 is 15 residues long. CDR3 coding DNA: TGTGCCAGCAGTTCGACAGGGTTAAGGAACACTGAAGCTTTCTTT. It is translated as CASSSTGLRNTEAFF.

Concerning this clone: Different DNA sequences within this sample yield the same CDR3. V is TRBV18 and J is TRBJ2-2; D not certain. Germline V gene data show CDR1 as KGHSH and CDR2 as LQKENI. CDR3 length: 14 residues. Trimming cost V 1 base and J 4 bases, with 7 bases left between them. The DNA of the CDR3 is TGTGCCAGCTCACCACTAGAGTCCACCGGGGAGCTGTTTTTT. This encodes CASSPLESTGELFF.

The chain links TRBV14 to TRBJ2-1; TRBD2 agrees at 8 bases. CDR3 length: 17 residues. Germline V gene data show CDR1 as SGHDN and CDR2 as FVKESK. V dropped 2 bases and J dropped 6; count of bases not matched to a gene: 12. In DNA form, the CDR3 reads TGTGCCAGCAGCCAACAAAAAAAGCGGGAGTTCGTCAATGAGCAGTTCTTC. Amino acid sequence: CASSQQKKREFVNEQFF.

The rearrangement links TRBV6-1 to TRBJ2-7, with no clear D. Trimming left V 2 bases short and J 2 bases short, with 4 bases between. This CDR3 spans 12 amino acids. CDR1 is MNHNS, CDR2 SASEGT, per germline. CDR3 DNA sequence: TGTGCCAGCAGTGAAACAGCCTACGAGCAGTACTTC. Encoded protein: CASSETAYEQYF.

The rearrangement links TRBV6-5 to TRBJ1-2; D unclear. Germline-derived CDR1 and CDR2 are MNHEY and SVGAGI. The CDR3 runs to 10 residues. V lost 10 bases and J lost 7, with 10 bases in between. Here the CDR3 reads CATWSLGYTF. The CDR3 nucleotides read TGTGCCACTTGGTCCCTTGGCTACACCTTC.

The V call is TRBV2, the J call TRBJ1-3, with no clear D. The V end was cut by 3 bases, the J end by 0 bases, with 9 bases between. The CDR3 sequence is 15 residues long. Germline V gene lookup returns CDR1 SNHLY and CDR2 FYNNEI. In DNA, the CDR3 is TGTGCCAGCAGTGAGTCGGGGTACTCTGGAAACACCATATATTTT. Protein sequence: CASSESGYSGNTIYF.

The rearrangement links TRBV6-5 to TRBJ1-2, with a tentative D call TRBD1 (6 bases). Germline V CDR1 and CDR2: MNHEY, SVGAGI. There are 15 residues in the CDR3. Trimming removed 6 bases from V and 0 bases from J, with 14 bases in between. Here the CDR3 reads CASRKGQGTNYGYTF. Written as DNA, the CDR3 is TGTGCCAGCAGAAAAGGCCAGGGGACTAACTATGGCTACACCTTC.

The chain has TRBV28 and TRBJ1-1, with D perhaps TRBD1 (6 bases). Germline-derived CDR1 and CDR2 are MDHEN and SYDVKM. Trimming took 1 base from V and 11 from J, leaving 14 bases between them. The CDR3 loop spans 13 amino acids. The CDR3 spells CASSLLGGVGAFF. The CDR3 DNA sequence: TGTGCCAGCAGTTTATTAGGGGGGGTTGGGGCTTTCTTT.

The V gene is TRBV5-1, the J gene TRBJ2-5; 8 bases match TRBD1. Germline trimming cut 4 bases from V and 0 bases from J; bases unmatched to any gene: 5. The CDR3 extends over 15 amino acids. Germline CDR1 SGHRS, CDR2 YFSETQ. CDR3: CASSAGTGYQETQYF. The CDR3 DNA reads as TGCGCCAGCAGCGCGGGGACAGGATACCAAGAGACCCAGTACTTC. Full variable domain (outside the CDR3, taken from reference TRBV5-1 and TRBJ2-5): KAGVTQTPRYLIKTRGQQVTLSCSPISGHRSVSWYQQTPGQGLQFLFEYFSETQRNKGNFPGRFSGRQFSNSRSEMNVSTLELGDSALYLCASSAGTGYQETQYFGPGTRLLVL.

The rearrangement uses TRBV9 and TRBJ2-1; D uncertain. This CDR3 region has 14 residues. Germline lookup yields CDR1 SGDLS and CDR2 YYNGEE. V lost 3 bases, J lost 3 bases, and 10 bases lay in between. CDR3 residues: CASSAPASYNEQFF. CDR3 sequence (DNA): TGTGCCAGCAGCGCCCCTGCCAGCTACAATGAGCAGTTCTTC.

The V gene is TRBV10-2, the J gene TRBJ1-2, with D uncertain. V gave up 0 bases and J gave up 4 bases, with 6 bases separating them. The V gene's germline CDR1 is WSHSY and CDR2 SAAADI. This CDR3 region has 13 residues. This CDR3 is CASSESEGYGYTF. The CDR3 DNA reads as TGCGCCAGCAGTGAGTCCGAGGGCTATGGCTACACCTTC.

J is TRBJ2-2 and V is TRBV14; no clear D gene. Trimming took 4 bases from V and 6 from J, leaving 18 bases between them. Germline V gene sequence: CDR1 SGHDN, CDR2 FVKESK. The CDR3 length is 16 residues. CDR3 DNA sequence: TGTGCCAGCAGCCGAAGGGTAGGGATTGTTGCCGGGGAGCTGTTTTTT. It translates to CASSRRVGIVAGELFF.

The rearrangement links TRBV4-1 to TRBJ2-7; unclear D gene. The CDR3 totals 14 residues. V shed 0 bases and J shed 5 bases, with 11 bases lying between them. CDR1 MGHRA and CDR2 YSYEKL come from the germline V gene. For the CDR3, the DNA is TGCGCCAGCAGCCAAGAACTCCTACCCAACGAGCAGTACTTC. This encodes CASSQELLPNEQYF.

This chain joins TRBV4-3 and TRBJ1-1, with D possibly TRBD1 on 6 matching bases. CDR3 size: 15 residues. V dropped 0 bases and J dropped 1 base, with 9 bases sitting between them. The V gene's germline CDR1 is LGHNA and CDR2 YSLEER. CDR3 nucleotide sequence: TGCGCCAGCAGCCAAGAGGAACAGGGGAACACTGAAGCTTTCTTT. As protein: CASSQEEQGNTEAFF.

The chain employs TRBV27 and TRBJ1-2, with 7 bases matching TRBD1. V was clipped by 4 bases and J by 3 bases; unmatched bases: 5. This CDR3 is 14 amino acids long. The germline CDR1 and CDR2 sequences are MNHEY and SMNVEV (reference sequence). The CDR3 DNA is TGTGCCAGCAGTTCCCGGACAGGCGACTATGGCTACACCTTC. It translates to CASSSRTGDYGYTF.

Comment on this clone: This sample also contains other DNA sequences that code for the same CDR3. The chain uses TRBV9 and TRBJ2-1; 8 bases agree with TRBD2. The length of the CDR3 is 15 residues. V trimming: 5 bases; J trimming: 1 base; junction bases outside the gene matches: 5. Germline CDR1 is SGDLS and CDR2 is YYNGEE. The CDR3 loop reads CASSPTGGSYNEQFF. DNA for the CDR3: TGTGCCAGCAGTCCGACGGGGGGGTCCTACAATGAGCAGTTCTTC.

The J gene is TRBJ2-2, the V gene TRBV19, with 7 bases fitting TRBD1. Unmatched junction bases numbered 5, after V lost 1 base and J lost 0 bases. The CDR3 covers 17 residues. From germline, CDR1 is LNHDA and CDR2 SQIVND (reference sequence). This CDR3 is CASSIGPGTANTGELFF. In DNA, the CDR3 is TGTGCCAGTAGTATAGGACCTGGGACAGCGAACACCGGGGAGCTGTTTTTT.

The V call is TRBV7-9, the J call TRBJ2-7; TRBD2 matches at 11 bases. The V gene's germline CDR1 is SEHNR and CDR2 FQNEAQ (reference sequence). Trimming cost V 8 bases and J 7 bases; bases outside gene matches: 13. The CDR3 totals 15 residues. The CDR3 DNA sequence: TGTGCCAGCCAACCGAAACTAGCGGGAGTTGGGGAGCAGTACTTC. This gives the protein CASQPKLAGVGEQYF.

V usage is TRBV14 and J usage is TRBJ1-1; D may be TRBD1 (6 bases). The V gene lost 6 bases and the J gene lost 5 bases, with 13 bases spanning the gap. CDR3 length equals 13 residues. Germline CDR1 and CDR2: SGHDN and FVKESK. CDR3 sequence (DNA): TGTGCCAGCAGGGAATCAGGGGAGACTGAAGCTTTCTTT. Residues: CASRESGETEAFF.

The gene calls are TRBV10-1 and TRBJ2-1; 8 nucleotides line up with TRBD1. The CDR3 length is 15 residues. The germline gives CDR1 WNHNN, CDR2 SYGVQD (reference sequence). V lost 5 bases, J lost 4 bases, and 7 bases stayed unmatched. Here the CDR3 reads CASSQGALAYNEQFF. The CDR3, as DNA: TGCGCCAGCAGTCAGGGGGCCCTCGCGTACAATGAGCAGTTCTTC.

This rearrangement joins TRBV27 to TRBJ2-5; D is ambiguous. With 4 bases removed from V and 1 base from J, the gap between germline ends came to 7 bases. The CDR3 runs to 13 residues. Germline V gives CDR1 MNHEY, CDR2 SMNVEV (reference sequence). The CDR3 region is CASSSDPQETQYF. DNA of the CDR3: TGTGCCAGCAGTTCGGACCCCCAAGAGACCCAGTACTTC.